This TCR beta chain came from a study of T-cell memory formation after mild COVID-19. In the study overall: TCR clusters were largely donor specific. Study results and caveats: Some responding clones appeared in pre-infection memory, suggesting cross-reactive memory joined. Second-wave clones that peaked on day 37 lacked confirmed SARS-CoV-2 specificity.

cDNA libraries for TCR alpha and TCR beta, carrying sample barcodes and UMIs, came from 5'RACE with constant-segment primers. TCRdb processed the 5' RACE reads anew with MiXCR; each CDR3 protein has one entry. The profile covers about 500,000 distinct CDR3 sequences, with around 20% appearing a single time and around an eighth taken by the ten largest. Germline assignment: CDR1 SGDLS and CDR2 YYNGEE. The length of the CDR3 is 14 residues. Between the trimmed V and J ends, which lost 0 bases and 8 bases, there was a span of 12 bases. This clonotype was observed once. What it binds is unknown. The V call is TRBV9, the J call TRBJ2-1; D is undetermined. The sequencing input was PBMCs or a T cell subset sorted from them (not recorded which). The TCR comes from an adult woman who had mild COVID-19 (a few samples of this study predate the infection). Cell type and time point are not known. This CDR3 reads CASSVGSQAYEQFF. The CDR3 DNA reads as TGTGCCAGCAGCGTAGGAAGCCAAGCCTATGAGCAGTTCTTC.